These 16 T cell receptor beta chains were all obtained from the same sample, sequenced in a study of shared clonotypes between healthy human individuals. Data came from immunoSEQ multiplex PCR; TCRdb stores just in-frame clones and leaves some out. This sample yields 1,400,000 or so clones, of which 98% are seen a single time; 0.36% belongs to the top ten. What was sequenced was naive CD4+ T cells sorted from blood. The sample's subset: CD45RA+ positively selected. The receptors derive from a man under 40 in good health.

In regard to this clone: The same CDR3 arises from other DNA sequences in this sample as well. This chain uses TRBV28 with TRBJ2-1; no reliable D call. Trimming cost V 6 bases and J 10 bases, with 7 bases left between them. CDR1 is MDHEN and CDR2 is SYDVKM in the germline V gene. This CDR3 comprises 10 residues. The CDR3 region is CASSRGEQFF. CDR3 in DNA: TGTGCCAGCAGCCGTGGAGAGCAGTTCTTC.

V usage is TRBV7-9 and J usage is TRBJ2-7; TRBD2 aligns across 13 bases. The CDR3 contains 15 residues. With 4 bases clipped from V and 5 bases from J, the junction kept 5 bases outside the gene matches. Germline assignment: CDR1 SEHNR and CDR2 FQNEAQ (reference sequence). CDR3 sequence: CASSSTSGRSHEQYF. For the CDR3, the DNA is TGTGCCAGCAGCTCGACTAGCGGGAGGTCCCACGAGCAGTACTTC.

The chain links TRBV4-1 to TRBJ2-3; D is uncertain. Germline V CDR1 and CDR2: MGHRA, YSYEKL. V dropped 1 base and J dropped 4 bases, with 3 bases sitting between them. There are 12 residues in the CDR3. The CDR3 nucleotides read TGCGCCAGCAGCCAAGGATCAGATACGCAGTATTTT. Translating gives CASSQGSDTQYF.

V and J are TRBV4-3 and TRBJ1-2; tentatively, D is TRBD1 (6 bases). The CDR3 is made up of 15 amino acids. The V gene's germline CDR1 is LGHNA and CDR2 YSLEER. Between the trimmed V and J ends, which lost 0 bases and 1 base, there was a span of 9 bases. Written as DNA, the CDR3 is TGCGCCAGCAGCCAAGAGGGGGCCATTAACTATGGCTACACCTTC. Protein sequence: CASSQEGAINYGYTF.

The chain carries TRBV5-1 and TRBJ2-2; D is undetermined. Trimming cost V 4 bases and J 6 bases, with 10 bases left between them. Germline V lookup: CDR1 SGHRS, CDR2 YFSETQ. The CDR3 consists of 13 residues. In DNA, the CDR3 is TGCGCCAGCAGCCCCAATGGGGCCGGGGAGCTGTTTTTT. This translates into CASSPNGAGELFF. The complete variable domain, with remaining parts taken from reference TRBV5-1 and TRBJ2-2, reads KAGVTQTPRYLIKTRGQQVTLSCSPISGHRSVSWYQQTPGQGLQFLFEYFSETQRNKGNFPGRFSGRQFSNSRSEMNVSTLELGDSALYLCASSPNGAGELFFGEGSRLTVL.

The genes are TRBV27 and TRBJ2-7, with D unresolved. The CDR3 is 17 residues long. CDR1 is MNHEY, CDR2 SMNVEV, per germline (reference sequence). V dropped 3 bases and J dropped 7 bases, with 25 bases sitting between them. The CDR3 region has the DNA TGTGCCAGCAGTTTGGTTTCCTCAAACCCAAGCAGAAGGGAGCAGTACTTC. Translating it yields CASSLVSSNPSRREQYF.

V usage is TRBV7-9 and J usage is TRBJ2-1; TRBD2 matches at 10 bases. V lost 4 bases to trimming and J lost 9 bases; unmatched junction nucleotides: 12. Germline loops: CDR1 SEHNR, CDR2 FQNEAQ (reference sequence). CDR3 length: 16 residues. The CDR3 here is CASSSKAGGPFGEQFF. In DNA form, the CDR3 reads TGTGCCAGCAGCTCCAAAGCGGGAGGGCCTTTCGGTGAGCAGTTCTTC.

The chain has TRBV15 and TRBJ1-5; D ambiguous. Germline CDR1 and CDR2: LNHNV and YYDKDF (reference sequence). The ends were cut back, 3 bases at V and 6 bases at J, with 9 bases in the middle. CDR3 length: 13 amino acids. The CDR3 reads CATSRGFGQPQHF. DNA of the CDR3: TGTGCCACCAGCAGGGGGTTCGGTCAGCCCCAGCATTTT.

The chain links TRBV7-6 to TRBJ2-7; possible D gene TRBD2, 5 bases. V gave up 1 base and J gave up 4 bases, with 14 bases separating them. Germline values: CDR1 SGHVS, CDR2 FNYEAQ. CDR3 length equals 15 residues. The CDR3 sequence is CASSLVNSRTYEQYF. The CDR3 DNA sequence: TGTGCCAGCAGCTTAGTGAACAGCCGGACTTACGAGCAGTACTTC.

CDR3 region: CASSFFPTRQGGSYGYTF. In DNA, the CDR3 is TGTGCCAGCAGTTTTTTCCCCACCCGACAGGGGGGTTCTTATGGCTACACCTTC. The genes are TRBV27 and TRBJ1-2, with TRBD1 identical over 9 bases. J gave up 5 bases and V 3 bases, and 16 bases lay outside the gene matches. The CDR3 has 18 amino acids. Germline CDR1 and CDR2: MNHEY and SMNVEV (reference sequence).

This clone showed up just a few times. The chain uses TRBV10-3 and TRBJ2-7, with a weak D call TRBD1 (6 bases). V dropped 3 bases and J dropped 3 bases, with 12 bases sitting between them. CDR3 size: 14 residues. The V gene's germline CDR1 is ENHRY and CDR2 SYGVKD. The CDR3 here is CAISDSGTSYEQYF. CDR3 in DNA: TGTGCCATCAGTGACTCCGGGACAAGCTACGAGCAGTACTTC.

The chain couples TRBV7-2 to TRBJ2-1, with 12 positions matching TRBD2. Germline V lookup: CDR1 SGHTA, CDR2 FQGNSA. With 3 bases clipped from V and 4 bases from J, the junction kept 4 bases outside the gene matches. The CDR3 runs to 16 residues. The CDR3 sequence is CASSFLAGGPYNEQFF. The DNA of the CDR3 is TGTGCCAGCAGCTTTCTAGCGGGAGGGCCATACAATGAGCAGTTCTTC.

CDR3 DNA: TGTGCCATCAGTGAGACTAGCGGGAGTATAGATACGCAGTATTTT. Amino acids: CAISETSGSIDTQYF. V usage is TRBV10-3 and J usage is TRBJ2-3; 11 bases fit TRBD2. The junction had 3 bases not matched to a gene; V was cut back by 2 bases and J by 5 bases. CDR1 is ENHRY, CDR2 SYGVKD, per germline. The CDR3 sequence is 15 residues long.

This CDR3 reads CASSSPGGTYGYTF. The CDR3 DNA follows: TGTGCCAGCAGTTCCCCCGGGGGTACCTATGGCTACACCTTC. The rearrangement links TRBV6-5 to TRBJ1-2; possible D gene TRBD1, 5 bases. Trimming cost V 4 bases and J 4 bases, with 13 bases left between them. The CDR3 totals 14 residues. From germline, CDR1 is MNHEY and CDR2 SVGAGI.

The V and J genes are TRBV10-3 and TRBJ1-5, with 10 bases lining up with TRBD1. With 6 bases clipped from V and 7 bases from J, the junction kept 6 bases outside the gene matches. This CDR3 is built from 14 residues. CDR1 is ENHRY and CDR2 is SYGVKD in the germline V gene. CDR3 sequence (DNA): TGTGCCATCAGCAGACAGGGGGCAGGGCAGCCCCAGCATTTT. Translating it yields CAISRQGAGQPQHF.

The J gene is TRBJ2-7, the V gene TRBV7-8; 9 bases match TRBD2. CDR3 size: 15 residues. The germline V gene encodes CDR1 SGHVS and CDR2 FQNEAQ. The V gene end was trimmed by 1 base and the J gene end by 5 bases; junction bases not matched to a gene: 6. DNA for the CDR3: TGTGCCAGCAGCTTAGGACTAGCGGAGACGAACGAGCAGTACTTC. Translated: CASSLGLAETNEQYF. The whole variable domain, filled in from reference TRBV7-8 and TRBJ2-7, reads GAGVSQSPRYKVAKRGQDVALRCDPISGHVSLFWYQQALGQGPEFLTYFQNEAQLDKSGLPSDRFFAERPEGSVSTLKIQRTQQEDSAVYLCASSLGLAETNEQYFGPGTRLTVT.